Below are 7 T cell receptor beta chains sequenced from a single sample in a study of T cell responses to AZD1222 COVID-19 vaccine. TCRdb's table, derived via immunoSEQ multiplex PCR, lists solely in-frame clones and lacks some. The sample holds over 110,000 clones, 90% to 95% seen once. The starting material was peripheral blood, obtained after recovery from COVID-19. The source is an adult who had recovered from COVID-19.

The CDR3 DNA reads as TGTGCCAGCAGTGAATTGGCAGCTAGCACAGATACGCAGTATTTT. Translation gives CASSELAASTDTQYF. The J gene is TRBJ2-3, the V gene TRBV6-4; no clear D gene. The CDR3 loop spans 15 amino acids. Deletions cut 3 bases from V and 0 bases from J, with 10 bases between. CDR1 is MRHNA, CDR2 SNTAGT, per germline.

This clone was seen a single time. Other DNA sequences in this specimen translate into the identical CDR3. The V gene is TRBV15, the J gene TRBJ2-1; D is uncertain. This CDR3 contains 15 residues. CDR1 is LNHNV and CDR2 is YYDKDF in the germline V gene (reference sequence). Trimming stripped 0 bases from V and 4 bases from J, with 10 bases between. CDR3 loop: CATSRDRGSYNEQFF. The CDR3 bases are TGTGCCACCAGCAGAGATCGCGGATCTTACAATGAGCAGTTCTTC.

In its sample, this clone was seen once. The chain is built from TRBV5-1 and TRBJ1-3; weak D call: TRBD1 (5 bases). This CDR3 contains 15 residues. In germline, CDR1 is SGHRS, CDR2 YFSETQ. V lost 0 bases, J lost 2 bases, and 9 bases lay in between. CDR3 DNA: TGCGCCAGCAGCTTGGACTCGGGACCTGGAAACACCATATATTTT. It translates to CASSLDSGPGNTIYF.

The chain has TRBV6-1 and TRBJ1-6; D call uncertain. The CDR3 has 13 residues. Trimming took 3 bases from V and 7 from J, leaving 7 bases between them. Germline CDR1 is MNHNS and CDR2 is SASEGT. CDR3 sequence: CASSEGRNSPLHF. DNA for the CDR3: TGTGCCAGCAGTGAGGGGAGGAATTCACCCCTCCACTTT.

This chain connects TRBV7-6 to TRBJ2-7; TRBD1 matches 9 bases. CDR3 size: 14 residues. CDR1 is SGHVS and CDR2 is FNYEAQ in the germline V gene. V dropped 1 base and J dropped 6; count of bases not matched to a gene: 4. Here the CDR3 reads CASSLGRDRAEQYF. The CDR3 DNA sequence: TGTGCCAGCAGCTTAGGTCGGGACAGGGCCGAGCAGTACTTC.

The V call is TRBV25-1, the J call TRBJ2-1; TRBD2 agrees at 10 bases. V lost 0 bases and J lost 7; bases outside the gene matches: 9. CDR1 is MGHDK and CDR2 is SYGVNS in the germline V gene. The length of the CDR3 is 17 residues. CDR3 sequence: CASSEYKLAGNYNEQFF. In DNA form, the CDR3 reads TGTGCCAGCAGTGAATATAAACTAGCGGGAAATTATAATGAGCAGTTCTTC.

The V gene is TRBV28, the J gene TRBJ1-2; D is undetermined. This CDR3 has 11 amino acids. Between the trimmed V and J ends, which lost 8 bases and 0 bases, there was a span of 4 bases. The germline CDR1 and CDR2 sequences are MDHEN and SYDVKM. The CDR3 spells CASLANYGYTF. The CDR3 DNA reads TGTGCCAGCTTAGCTAACTATGGCTACACCTTC.